This passage covers 10 T cell receptor beta chains from one sample sequenced in a study of CD4 T cells in relation to SARS-CoV-2 and coronaviruses. What these receptors recognize is not known. CD4+ T cells from unexposed donors were obtained before the COVID-19 pandemic (2011-2018). Isolation of CD4+ T cells took place after approximately eleven days in culture. Profiling relied on immunoSEQ multiplex PCR, and the TCRdb table lists in-frame clones only, not all of them. Among 20,000 to 25,000 clones, about 80% were seen once, and the ten largest hold roughly 17%. Specimen: CD4+ T cells from PBMCs, cultured in vitro. These TCRs come from a human donor in good health.

In DNA, the CDR3 is TGTGCCAGCAGCTTGGATAGCTGGACAGCGAACACTGAAGCTTTCTTT. Its protein product is CASSLDSWTANTEAFF. The chain couples TRBV5-4 to TRBJ1-1; possible D gene TRBD1, 6 bases. The CDR3 is 16 amino acids. CDR1 and CDR2 from the germline V gene are SGHNT and YYREEE (reference sequence). V lost 0 bases, J lost 1 base, and 13 bases lay in between.

V and J are TRBV27 and TRBJ1-6; 11 bases map to TRBD1. The CDR3 totals 15 residues. Losses at the gene ends were 0 bases for V and 9 bases for J; bases not matched to a gene: 1. Germline lookup yields CDR1 MNHEY and CDR2 SMNVEV (reference sequence). For the CDR3, the DNA is TGTGCCAGCAGTTTATCGGGGACAGGGGGTTCACCCCTCCACTTT. Amino acids: CASSLSGTGGSPLHF.

This chain uses TRBV5-5 with TRBJ1-3; the D is unclear. The length of the CDR3 is 14 residues. Germline-derived CDR1 and CDR2 are SGHKS and YYEKEE (reference sequence). The ends were cut back, 1 base at V and 8 bases at J, with 13 bases in the middle. CDR3 amino acids: CASSLLGISHTIYF. The CDR3 nucleotides are TGTGCCAGCAGCTTGTTGGGAATAAGTCACACCATATATTTT.

This clone occurred a few times. The chain is built from TRBV30 and TRBJ1-2; tentative D call: TRBD1 (5 bases). V lost 0 bases, J lost 6 bases, and 11 bases lay in between. The CDR3 is made up of 13 amino acids. Germline CDR1 reads GTSNPN; CDR2 reads SVGIG (reference sequence). The chain's CDR3 is CAWSVSLGDGYTF. CDR3 DNA: TGTGCCTGGAGTGTAAGCTTGGGGGATGGCTACACCTTC.

The chain couples TRBV5-1 to TRBJ2-1; D gene uncertain. V lost 2 bases, J lost 7 bases, and 10 bases lay in between. CDR3 length: 13 amino acids. CDR1 is SGHRS and CDR2 is YFSETQ in the germline V gene. The CDR3 nucleotides are TGCGCCAGCAGCTTTAGATCTATAAATGAGCAGTTCTTC. Translation gives CASSFRSINEQFF.

This clone was counted between two and nine times. The V and J genes are TRBV6-6 and TRBJ2-1, with 10 bases aligning to TRBD2. After removal of 7 bases from V and 0 bases from J, the junction contained 6 bases not matched to a gene. Germline V gene lookup returns CDR1 MNHNY and CDR2 SVGAGI (reference sequence). The CDR3 runs 16 residues. The CDR3 region is CASNTLAGFSYNEQFF. CDR3 DNA sequence: TGTGCCAGCAACACACTAGCGGGGTTCTCCTACAATGAGCAGTTCTTC.

The chain has TRBV24-1 and TRBJ2-3; 7 bases are a match to TRBD1. The CDR3 is 17 amino acids. Per germline, CDR1 KGHDR and CDR2 SFDVKD. V trimming: 3 bases; J trimming: 0 bases; junction bases outside the gene matches: 8. CDR3 sequence (DNA): TGTGCCACCAGTGATCCGCAGGGGACAGATAGCACAGATACGCAGTATTTT. Amino acid sequence: CATSDPQGTDSTDTQYF.

This chain uses TRBV25-1 with TRBJ2-5; TRBD2 agrees at 8 bases. J gave up 3 bases and V 8 bases, and 5 bases lay outside the gene matches. The CDR3 runs to 13 residues. Looked up from germline, CDR1 is MGHDK and CDR2 is SYGVNS. The CDR3: CASGISGEETQYF. The CDR3 DNA reads as TGTGCCAGCGGAATTAGCGGGGAAGAGACCCAGTACTTC.

V and J are TRBV6-6 and TRBJ1-2; possible D gene TRBD1, 6 bases. The CDR3 sequence is 14 residues long. V was shortened by 2 bases and J by 2 bases, with 9 bases between the two germline ends. From germline, CDR1 is MNHNY and CDR2 SVGAGI (reference sequence). Here the CDR3 reads CASSYRDRNYGYTF. DNA of the CDR3: TGTGCCAGCAGTTACCGAGACAGGAACTATGGCTACACCTTC.

This clone has a single count. The CDR3 DNA reads as TGTGCCAGCAGCGCCGTTAGTGGGCCCCCAGCTACCGAGCAGTACTTC. Its translation: CASSAVSGPPATEQYF. The chain joins TRBV9 to TRBJ2-7, with unresolved D. CDR3 length equals 16 residues. The ends were cut back, 3 bases at V and 6 bases at J, with 22 bases in the middle. Germline V CDR1 and CDR2: SGDLS, YYNGEE. Together with reference TRBV9 and TRBJ2-7, the CDR3 gives the full variable domain: DSGVTQTPKHLITATGQRVTLRCSPRSGDLSVYWYQQSLDQGLQFLIQYYNGEERAKGNILERFSAQQFPDLHSELNLSSLELGDSALYFCASSAVSGPPATEQYFGPGTRLTVT.